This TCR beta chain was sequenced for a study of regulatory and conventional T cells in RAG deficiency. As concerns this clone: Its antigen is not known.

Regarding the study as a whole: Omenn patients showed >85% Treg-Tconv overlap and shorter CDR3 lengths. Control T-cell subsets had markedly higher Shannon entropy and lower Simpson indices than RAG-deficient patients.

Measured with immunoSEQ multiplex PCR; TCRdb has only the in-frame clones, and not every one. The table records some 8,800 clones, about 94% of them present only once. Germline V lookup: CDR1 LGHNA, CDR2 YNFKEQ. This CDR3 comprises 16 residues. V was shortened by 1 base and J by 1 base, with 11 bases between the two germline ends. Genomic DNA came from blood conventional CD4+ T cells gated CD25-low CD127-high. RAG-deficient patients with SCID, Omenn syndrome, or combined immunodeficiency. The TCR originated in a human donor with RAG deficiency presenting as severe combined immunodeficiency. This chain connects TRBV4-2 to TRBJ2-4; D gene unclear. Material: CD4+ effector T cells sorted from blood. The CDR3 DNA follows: TGTGCCAGCAGCCAAGTCGACCCTAAGGCCAAAAACATTCAGTACTTC. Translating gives CASSQVDPKAKNIQYF.